This T cell receptor (beta chain) was captured in a study of shared clonotypes between healthy human individuals. Turning to the study itself: CD4 naive and CD4 memory each took three plates per donor, while CD8 naive took two and CD8 memory one.

Concerning this clone itself: Antigen unknown. This sample also contains other DNA sequences that code for the same CDR3.

CD45RO-negative, CCR7-selected cells formed the naive CD8 fraction, which excluded terminally differentiated effector memory CD45RA+ cells. Trimming took off 8 bases at V and 0 bases at J, with 8 bases between the two ends. Germline CDR1 and CDR2: MDHEN and SYDVKM. This CDR3 has 13 amino acids. Study conclusions and caveats: It was observed that approximately 5% of naive CD4 clonotypes were shared across a handful of donors.

Profiled with immunoSEQ multiplex PCR; TCRdb holds only in-frame clones, not every one. This sample carries roughly 1,800,000 clones, roughly 95% of them seen once, and the ten largest clones take around 1%. Sequenced input: naive CD8+ T cells sorted from blood. The TCR was taken from a man younger than 35 in good health. The V and J genes are TRBV28 and TRBJ1-5; D unclear. The CDR3 nucleotides are TGTGCCAGCCGTCCCGGTAGCAATCAGCCCCAGCATTTT. Its translation: CASRPGSNQPQHF.